Presented here are 29 T cell receptor beta chains from one specimen sequenced in a study of T cells in Graves' hyperthyroidism and ophthalmopathy. Amplification yielded TCR beta CDR3 regions, with RNA transcripts as the source. A first-round RT-PCR of the TCR CDR3 used the HTBI primer set. MiXCR, run by TCRdb on the multiplex PCR reads, gives a single entry per CDR3 protein. The sample holds a few hundred thousand distinct CDR3 sequences, approximately 14% seen once. The specimen was blood. These receptors came from a woman aged 25 to 39 with Graves' hyperthyroidism that later progressed to Graves' ophthalmopathy.

At least ten counts were recorded for this clonotype. The V gene is TRBV10-3, the J gene TRBJ1-1; D is unresolved. The CDR3 is 13 residues long. Germline CDR1 reads ENHRY; CDR2 reads SYGVKD. V was pared by 5 bases and J by 11 bases, with 18 bases between. CDR3 loop: CAISPLLGNRAFF. In DNA, the CDR3 is TGTGCCATCAGTCCCCTCCTGGGAAACCGGGCTTTCTTT.

At least ten counts were recorded for this clonotype. V usage is TRBV5-1 and J usage is TRBJ2-7, with 13 bases matching TRBD2. Germline CDR1 is SGHRS and CDR2 is YFSETQ. V dropped 0 bases and J dropped 5; count of bases not matched to a gene: 5. The CDR3 extends over 16 amino acids. The CDR3 region is CASSLGLAGGVHEQYF. CDR3 nucleotide sequence: TGCGCCAGCAGCTTGGGACTAGCGGGAGGAGTCCACGAGCAGTACTTC. The full variable domain, with the rest looked up from reference TRBV5-1 and TRBJ2-7, is KAGVTQTPRYLIKTRGQQVTLSCSPISGHRSVSWYQQTPGQGLQFLFEYFSETQRNKGNFPGRFSGRQFSNSRSEMNVSTLELGDSALYLCASSLGLAGGVHEQYFGPGTRLTVT.

Many counts were recorded for this clonotype. The chain couples TRBV7-2 to TRBJ2-6, with unresolved D. CDR1 is SGHTA and CDR2 is FQGNSA in the germline V gene. The CDR3 has 14 amino acids. The germline V and J ends were trimmed by 5 bases and 0 bases, with 5 bases remaining between them. CDR3 residues: CASSTGSGANVLTF. In DNA form, the CDR3 reads TGTGCCAGCAGCACGGGCTCTGGGGCCAACGTCCTGACTTTC. The variable domain in full, with the rest retrieved from reference TRBV7-2 and TRBJ2-6, is GAGVSQSPSNKVTEKGKDVELRCDPISGHTALYWYRQSLGQGLEFLIYFQGNSAPDKSGLPSDRFSAERTGGSVSTLTIQRTQQEDSAVYLCASSTGSGANVLTFGAGSRLTVL.

Many counts were recorded for this clonotype. V usage is TRBV11-3 and J usage is TRBJ2-5, with 11 bases lining up with TRBD2. In germline, CDR1 is SGHNT, CDR2 YENEEA. The CDR3 is 20 amino acids. The ends lost 2 bases at V and 0 bases at J; junction bases unmatched: 14. The CDR3 region is CASSLTRRIAGGPYQETQYF. The CDR3 bases are TGTGCCAGCAGCTTAACCCGAAGGATAGCGGGAGGGCCTTACCAAGAGACCCAGTACTTC.

The chain couples TRBV19 to TRBJ1-1, with a weak D call TRBD1 (6 bases). The germline V gene has CDR1 LNHDA and CDR2 SQIVND (reference sequence). The V end was cut by 11 bases, the J end by 5 bases, with 18 bases between. This CDR3 region has 13 residues. CDR3 region: CACSRGGRTEAFF. The CDR3 DNA sequence: TGTGCCTGCTCTCGGGGGGGGCGGACTGAAGCTTTCTTT.

This clonotype showed up many times. The V gene is TRBV28, the J gene TRBJ2-7, with a possible D match to TRBD1 (6 bases). V gave up 8 bases and J gave up 3 bases, with 17 bases separating them. The germline gives CDR1 MDHEN, CDR2 SYDVKM. This CDR3 has 14 residues. The CDR3 sequence: CASSERTANYEQYF. The CDR3 bases are TGTGCCAGCTCGGAGAGGACAGCAAACTACGAGCAGTACTTC.

This clonotype was picked up many times. The chain recombines TRBV9 with TRBJ1-2, with D hard to call. This CDR3 is 12 amino acids long. The V gene lost 0 bases and the J gene lost 13 bases, with 13 bases spanning the gap. Germline CDR1 reads SGDLS; CDR2 reads YYNGEE. CDR3 nucleotides: TGTGCCAGCAGCGTAGAGCCAGGTCCTGGCACCTTC. It is translated as CASSVEPGPGTF.

The chain uses TRBV30 and TRBJ1-2; D is unclear. V lost 5 bases, J lost 4 bases, and 8 bases lay in between. CDR3 length: 11 amino acids. CDR1 and CDR2 from the germline V gene are GTSNPN and SVGIG (reference sequence). The CDR3 loop is CAWLHLYGYTF. The DNA of the CDR3 is TGTGCCTGGCTCCACCTCTATGGCTACACCTTC.

This clonotype was seen repeatedly, ten times or more. The genes are TRBV5-1 and TRBJ2-3; D ambiguous. The germline V and J ends were trimmed by 2 bases and 0 bases, with 10 bases remaining between them. This CDR3 is built from 15 residues. Looked up from germline, CDR1 is SGHRS and CDR2 is YFSETQ. The CDR3 region has the DNA TGCGCCAGCAGCTTCCTCGAAAGTAGCACAGATACGCAGTATTTT. Amino acid sequence: CASSFLESSTDTQYF.

This clonotype was found many times. The chain joins TRBV18 to TRBJ2-7, with 7 bases fitting TRBD2. V dropped 6 bases and J dropped 4; count of bases not matched to a gene: 6. Germline CDR1 and CDR2: KGHSH and LQKENI. The CDR3 has 13 residues. The chain's CDR3 is CASSFGGIYEQYF. CDR3 nucleotide sequence: TGTGCCAGCTCGTTCGGGGGGATTTACGAGCAGTACTTC.

This clonotype was detected many times. One end of the junction fails to match germline, which may point to a read error. The chain has TRBV24-1 and TRBJ2-5; D uncertain. Looked up from germline, CDR1 is KGHDR and CDR2 is SFDVKD. This CDR3 comprises 14 residues. The CDR3 spells CATSDSTSREAQYF. CDR3 DNA sequence: TGTGCCACCAGTGATTCTACGTCAAGAGAGGCCCAGTACTTC.

This clonotype came up many times. The chain carries TRBV12-3 or TRBV12-4 and TRBJ1-1, with D possibly matching TRBD1 (5 bases). V was shortened by 6 bases and J by 4 bases, with 12 bases between the two germline ends. The CDR3 has 13 residues. The CDR3 loop reads CASRGGTATEAFF. CDR3 bases: TGTGCCAGCAGGGGGGGGACGGCCACTGAAGCTTTCTTT.

This clonotype was found a few times. The chain combines TRBV5-1 with TRBJ1-1; D uncertain. This CDR3 is 12 amino acids long. Germline V gives CDR1 SGHRS, CDR2 YFSETQ. The V end was cut by 0 bases, the J end by 11 bases, with 11 bases between. The CDR3 loop is CASSLEGERAFF. The CDR3 bases are TGCGCCAGCAGCTTGGAGGGAGAGAGGGCTTTCTTT.

This clonotype has a count of ten or more. Written as DNA, the CDR3 is TGTGCCAGCAGCTTAAAAGGCCTAGGAAACAATGAGCAGTTCTTC. Protein product: CASSLKGLGNNEQFF. The rearrangement links TRBV11-3 to TRBJ2-1, with D unresolved. The CDR3 is made up of 15 amino acids. V dropped 2 bases and J dropped 5 bases, with 13 bases sitting between them. The V gene's germline CDR1 is SGHNT and CDR2 YENEEA.

The sample holds a few counts of this clonotype. This CDR3 reads CATSGRTSGSQSGELFF. In nucleotides, the CDR3 is TGTGCCACCAGCGGCCGGACTAGCGGGAGCCAATCCGGGGAGCTGTTTTTT. V usage is TRBV15 and J usage is TRBJ2-2; 13 bases agree with TRBD2. Germline V gene lookup returns CDR1 LNHNV and CDR2 YYDKDF (reference sequence). V gave up 5 bases and J gave up 6 bases; unmatched junction bases: 9. The CDR3 has 17 amino acids. Full variable domain (missing parts from reference TRBV15 and TRBJ2-2): DAMVIQNPRYQVTQFGKPVTLSCSQTLNHNVMYWYQQKSSQAPKLLFHYYDKDFNNEADTPDNFQSRRPNTSFCFLDIRSPGLGDTAMYLCATSGRTSGSQSGELFFGEGSRLTVL.

This clonotype was counted ten times or more. The CDR3 bases are TGTGCCAGCAGCACCTTTACTAGCGCCTCCTACGAGCAGTACTTC. It translates to CASSTFTSASYEQYF. V gene TRBV5-6 combines with J gene TRBJ2-7; 7 bases map to TRBD2. The V segment lost 4 bases and the J segment 0 bases; nucleotides outside the gene matches: 7. CDR3 size: 15 residues. Germline V gene sequence: CDR1 SGHDT, CDR2 YYEEEE.

This clonotype was found many times. The chain couples TRBV19 to TRBJ2-1, with 8 bases identical to TRBD2. The CDR3 runs 15 residues. Trimming took 9 bases from V and 2 from J; bases not matched to a gene: 9. Germline CDR1 is LNHDA and CDR2 is SQIVND (reference sequence). The CDR3 DNA sequence: TGTGCCAGCAGCGGGGGCGGGCCGACCTACAATGAGCAGTTCTTC. Residues: CASSGGGPTYNEQFF.

At least ten counts were recorded for this clonotype. V and J are TRBV2 and TRBJ2-5, with TRBD2 matching over 13 bases. V shed 5 bases and J 1 base; nucleotides not matched to a gene: 4. The CDR3 runs to 16 residues. The germline CDR1 and CDR2 sequences are SNHLY and FYNNEI. In DNA, the CDR3 is TGTGCCAGCAGTAGGACTAGCGGGAGCGTCCAAGAGACCCAGTACTTC. It codes for CASSRTSGSVQETQYF.

V usage is TRBV6-4 and J usage is TRBJ2-1, with TRBD2 matching over 14 bases. Germline V lookup: CDR1 MRHNA, CDR2 SNTAGT. This CDR3 spans 16 amino acids. The V gene end was trimmed by 9 bases and the J gene end by 8 bases; junction bases not matched to a gene: 12. In DNA, the CDR3 is TGTGCCAGTTCCAATGCCGGGACTAGCGGGAGCTATGAGCAGTTCTTC. Its translation is CASSNAGTSGSYEQFF.

This clonotype appeared many times. This chain links TRBV30 with TRBJ2-7; 9 bases align to TRBD1. The CDR3 consists of 13 residues. Germline CDR1 GTSNPN, CDR2 SVGIG (reference sequence). The junction had 11 bases not matched to a gene; V was cut back by 5 bases and J by 9 bases. The CDR3 bases are TGTGCCTGGGGTAACAGGGGGCTTGGGTGGCAGTACTTC. Encoded protein: CAWGNRGLGWQYF.

This clonotype was seen many times. The genes are TRBV20-1 and TRBJ1-5; no clear D gene. The CDR3 sequence is 16 residues long. In germline, CDR1 is DFQATT, CDR2 SNEGSKA (reference sequence). Trimming cost V 5 bases and J 1 base, with 18 bases left between them. The CDR3 nucleotides read TGCAGTGCTCGCGGGTGGGGTCGCGAAAGCAATCAGCCCCAGCATTTT. Residues: CSARGWGRESNQPQHF.

This clonotype was seen only a few times. The chain links TRBV20-1 to TRBJ2-1, with 11 positions matching TRBD2. CDR3 size: 14 residues. J gave up 4 bases and V 5 bases, and 4 bases lay outside the gene matches. Germline CDR1 reads DFQATT; CDR2 reads SNEGSKA (reference sequence). The chain's CDR3 is CSARGLAVYNEQFF. Written as DNA, the CDR3 is TGCAGTGCTCGGGGACTAGCGGTTTACAATGAGCAGTTCTTC.

This clonotype was seen at least ten times. CDR3 DNA sequence: TGTGCCAGCAGTTACGGTGGACAGGTTTCCCACGAGCAGTACTTC. It yields the protein CASSYGGQVSHEQYF. The chain employs TRBV6-5 and TRBJ2-7; 7 bases line up with TRBD1. The CDR3 length is 15 residues. Trimming removed 2 bases from V and 5 bases from J; junction bases left unmatched: 9. Germline CDR1 reads MNHEY; CDR2 reads SVGAGI.

The CDR3 sequence: CASSGSGVAEQYF. CDR3 nucleotides: TGTGCCAGCAGCGGATCAGGGGTGGCCGAGCAGTACTTC. V and J are TRBV7-2 and TRBJ2-7; a possible D gene is TRBD1 (6 bases). Germline CDR1 SGHTA, CDR2 FQGNSA. Between the trimmed V and J ends, which lost 5 bases and 6 bases, there was a span of 14 bases. This CDR3 is built from 13 residues.

This clonotype was seen ten or more times. The rearrangement uses TRBV29-1 and TRBJ2-7, with 10 bases fitting TRBD2. This CDR3 region has 15 residues. J was trimmed by 0 bases and V by 6 bases; bases with no gene match: 8. The germline gives CDR1 SQVTM, CDR2 ANQGSEA. The CDR3: CSVAPGTSASYEQYF. In DNA form, the CDR3 reads TGCAGCGTAGCGCCCGGGACTAGCGCCTCCTACGAGCAGTACTTC.

The CDR3 DNA sequence: TGTGCCAGCAAACGGGACAGGTCTAGGTACGAGCAGTACTTC. Its protein product is CASKRDRSRYEQYF. The V call is TRBV27, the J call TRBJ2-7; 8 nucleotides match TRBD1. The V gene's germline CDR1 is MNHEY and CDR2 SMNVEV (reference sequence). The ends lost 7 bases at V and 4 bases at J; junction bases unmatched: 9. The CDR3 is made up of 14 amino acids.

This chain uses TRBV11-1 with TRBJ2-1; D is ambiguous. Germline V gene lookup returns CDR1 SGHAT and CDR2 FQDESV (reference sequence). The CDR3 loop spans 15 amino acids. With 5 bases removed from V and 0 bases from J, the gap between germline ends came to 11 bases. This chain's CDR3 is CASSRSILSYNEQFF. The CDR3 DNA reads TGTGCCAGCAGCCGTTCGATCCTCTCCTACAATGAGCAGTTCTTC.

This clonotype came up many times. V usage is TRBV28 and J usage is TRBJ2-1; D might be TRBD2 (5 bases). The V gene's germline CDR1 is MDHEN and CDR2 SYDVKM. V dropped 3 bases and J dropped 6 bases, with 12 bases sitting between them. The CDR3 extends over 14 amino acids. The CDR3 DNA reads TGTGCCAGCAGTTTCTTACCTGAGGGCAATGAGCAGTTCTTC. Protein: CASSFLPEGNEQFF.

This clonotype was seen repeatedly, ten times or more. The chain carries TRBV6-1 and TRBJ2-7; TRBD2 agrees at 9 bases. The CDR3 covers 15 residues. V lost 5 bases to trimming and J lost 1 base; unmatched junction nucleotides: 6. Per the germline V gene, CDR1 is MNHNS and CDR2 is SASEGT. CDR3 loop: CASSSRTSASYEQYF. In nucleotides, the CDR3 is TGTGCCAGCAGTTCCCGGACTAGCGCTTCCTACGAGCAGTACTTC.